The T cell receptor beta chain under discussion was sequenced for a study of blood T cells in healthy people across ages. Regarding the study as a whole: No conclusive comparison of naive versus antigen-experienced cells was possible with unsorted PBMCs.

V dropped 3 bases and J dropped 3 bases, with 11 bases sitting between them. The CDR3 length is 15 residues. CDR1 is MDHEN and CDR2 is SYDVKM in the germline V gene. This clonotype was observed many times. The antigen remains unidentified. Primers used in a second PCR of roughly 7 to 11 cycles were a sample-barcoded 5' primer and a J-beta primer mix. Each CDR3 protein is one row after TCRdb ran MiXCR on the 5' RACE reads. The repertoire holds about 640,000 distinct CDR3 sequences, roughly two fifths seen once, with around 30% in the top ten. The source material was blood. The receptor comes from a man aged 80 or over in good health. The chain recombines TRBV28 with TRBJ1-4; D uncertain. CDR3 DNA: TGTGCCAGCAGTTTTGTCGGGGTAGCTAATGAAAAACTGTTTTTT. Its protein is CASSFVGVANEKLFF.